This T cell receptor (beta chain) came from a study of blood T cell repertoires in COVID-19. On the study more broadly: Samples of COVID-19 (acute and convalescent) were obtained from the United States, Italy and Spain. The cDNA or gDNA used as material had been derived from T cells, B-cell-depleted T cells, or PBMCs.

The CDR3 sequence is 14 residues long. Trimming shortened V by 4 bases and J by 1 base, and 9 bases separated the two germline ends. Looked up from germline, CDR1 is SGHAT and CDR2 is FQNNGV. This clone was seen just once. Methods used by the authors: By means of reference gene primer amplification, nucleated cell counts were estimated. The protocol was immunoSEQ multiplex PCR, while the TCRdb copy is restricted to in-frame clones and leaves out a portion. V and J calls plus clone size are reproduced from that table; the DNA served to infer D and trimming. The sample yields 100,000 to 150,000 clones, 70% to 80% seen once.

The sequence came from a human donor in a cohort sampled during active COVID-19. Source material: peripheral blood. J is TRBJ2-3 and V is TRBV11-2; no firm D call. The CDR3 reads CASSSDSGTDTQYF. The DNA for the CDR3 is TGTGCCAGCAGCTCAGATAGTGGCACAGATACGCAGTATTTT.